The 19 T cell receptor beta chains given below trace back to one sample, sequenced in a study of blood T cell repertoires in COVID-19 (dated by TCRdb to about 2020). The method was the immunoSEQ multiplex PCR assay. TCRdb provides this immuneACCESS table in a form limited to in-frame rearrangements. Some clones are lacking; in checked studies, under half of them reflect an unresolved V gene, and why the rest are absent is not known. The sample table holds hundreds of thousands of clones, of which about 88% were seen once. Jointly, the top ten make up 6% to 8% of the sample. The specimen was peripheral blood. These receptors were obtained from a woman aged 70 to 79 with COVID-19, enrolled during active disease.

In DNA, the CDR3 is TGCGCCAGCAGCCAAGATCTCCCCTACAATGAGCAGTTCTTC. Its protein product is CASSQDLPYNEQFF. The V call is TRBV4-1, the J call TRBJ2-1; no clear D. V was pared by 0 bases and J by 2 bases, with 5 bases between. The CDR3 spans 14 residues. Germline V gene lookup returns CDR1 MGHRA and CDR2 YSYEKL.

This clone was found a few times. The rearrangement links TRBV6-5 to TRBJ1-1; 9 nucleotides align to TRBD1. This CDR3 has 13 residues. The germline V gene encodes CDR1 MNHEY and CDR2 SVGAGI. V trimming: 3 bases; J trimming: 9 bases; junction bases outside the gene matches: 5. CDR3 sequence: CASSYSGTGKAFF. DNA of the CDR3: TGTGCCAGCAGTTATTCCGGGACAGGGAAAGCTTTCTTT.

CDR3 loop: CATSDGTGGETQYF. The CDR3 DNA is TGTGCCACCAGTGATGGGACAGGGGGCGAGACCCAGTACTTC. This sequence joins TRBV24-1 and TRBJ2-5; 12 bases are shared with TRBD1. The CDR3 sequence is 14 residues long. The J segment lost 5 bases and the V segment lost 3 bases, leaving 0 bases of the junction unmatched. CDR1 and CDR2 (germline): KGHDR, SFDVKD.

This chain joins TRBV30 and TRBJ2-2; D remains unclear. Trimming pared 0 bases from V and 8 bases from J, leaving 10 bases between. The V gene's germline CDR1 is GTSNPN and CDR2 SVGIG (reference sequence). The CDR3 covers 13 residues. The CDR3 region is CAWSVRQAGELFF. The CDR3 DNA follows: TGTGCCTGGAGTGTACGGCAGGCTGGGGAGCTGTTTTTT.

There are a few counts of this clone. The chain uses TRBV6-6 and TRBJ1-1; 7 positions agree with TRBD1. Unmatched junction bases numbered 10, after V lost 6 bases and J lost 0 bases. CDR1 MNHNY and CDR2 SVGAGI come from the germline V gene (reference sequence). The CDR3 runs to 16 residues. CDR3 amino acids: CASSHRRTGLNTEAFF. CDR3 nucleotide sequence: TGTGCCAGCAGCCATCGACGGACAGGATTGAACACTGAAGCTTTCTTT.

This clone was seen only a few times. The V and J genes are TRBV7-9 and TRBJ1-1; 8 bases match TRBD1. The length of the CDR3 is 12 residues. The junction had 6 bases not matched to a gene; V was cut back by 4 bases and J by 11 bases. Germline CDR1 reads SEHNR; CDR2 reads FQNEAQ (reference sequence). Here the CDR3 DNA reads TGTGCCAGCAGCTCTAAGGGACAGGCCGCTTTCTTT. Its translation is CASSSKGQAAFF.

The chain has TRBV13 and TRBJ1-6; D remains ambiguous. V was pared by 2 bases and J by 5 bases, with 13 bases between. CDR1 PRHDT and CDR2 FYEKMQ come from the germline V gene (reference sequence). The CDR3 covers 16 residues. The CDR3 DNA reads as TGTGCCAGCAGCTTAACCTTAGGAGGGAATAATTCACCCCTCCACTTT. Translation gives CASSLTLGGNNSPLHF.

The chain joins TRBV7-3 to TRBJ2-5; 7 bases are shared with TRBD2. This CDR3 contains 17 residues. J lost 4 bases, V lost 1 base, and 12 bases had no gene match. In germline, CDR1 is SGHTA, CDR2 FQGTGA. The CDR3 sequence is CASSLRPAGPDRETQYF. CDR3 DNA sequence: TGTGCCAGCAGCTTAAGACCAGCGGGGCCAGATAGAGAGACCCAGTACTTC.

The chain carries TRBV28 and TRBJ1-1, with D possibly matching TRBD1 (6 bases). Trimming stripped 10 bases from V and 6 bases from J, with 12 bases between. There are 11 residues in the CDR3. Per the germline V gene, CDR1 is MDHEN and CDR2 is SYDVKM. The CDR3 region has the DNA TGTGCCATTGCAGGGGTTGCTGAAGCTTTCTTT. The encoded protein is CAIAGVAEAFF. The whole variable domain, filled in from reference TRBV28 and TRBJ1-1, reads DVKVTQSSRYLVKRTGEKVFLECVQDMDHENMFWYRQDPGLGLRLIYFSYDVKMKEKGDIPEGYSVSREKKERFSLILESASTNQTSMYLCAIAGVAEAFFGQGTRLTVV.

V gene TRBV2 combines with J gene TRBJ1-1; weak D call: TRBD1 (6 bases). In germline, CDR1 is SNHLY, CDR2 FYNNEI. With 5 bases removed from V and 1 base from J, the gap between germline ends came to 14 bases. The CDR3 has 15 amino acids. The CDR3 coding sequence is TGTGCCAGCAGTTTTACAGGGTTGAGGAACACTGAAGCTTTCTTT. Translating gives CASSFTGLRNTEAFF. The whole variable domain, filled in from reference TRBV2 and TRBJ1-1, reads EPEVTQTPSHQVTQMGQEVILRCVPISNHLYFYWYRQILGQKVEFLVSFYNNEISEKSEIFDDQFSVERPDGSNFTLKIRSTKLEDSAMYFCASSFTGLRNTEAFFGQGTRLTVV.

This clone has just a few counts. The chain is built from TRBV23-1 and TRBJ2-1, with D maybe TRBD1 (6 bases). TRBV23-1 is an ORF, and what it does is uncertain. The germline V and J ends were trimmed by 3 bases and 1 base, with 16 bases remaining between them. The CDR3 is made up of 17 amino acids. CDR3 coding DNA: TGCGCCAGCAGTCACGATCCTGACAGGTCTTCCTACAATGAGCAGTTCTTC. Translating gives CASSHDPDRSSYNEQFF.

The chain uses TRBV7-8 and TRBJ1-6, with 7 nucleotides matching TRBD1. This CDR3 is built from 16 residues. Germline V gene lookup returns CDR1 SGHVS and CDR2 FQNEAQ. The V gene end was trimmed by 5 bases and the J gene end by 7 bases; junction bases not matched to a gene: 11. CDR3 residues: CASSQGVDPGNSPLHF. The CDR3 nucleotides are TGTGCCAGCAGCCAGGGGGTCGACCCGGGGAATTCACCCCTCCACTTT.

The genes are TRBV11-2 and TRBJ2-3; TRBD1 matches 10 bases. Losses at the gene ends were 3 bases for V and 5 bases for J; bases not matched to a gene: 5. The CDR3 totals 15 residues. Per the germline V gene, CDR1 is SGHAT and CDR2 is FQNNGV. In nucleotides, the CDR3 is TGTGCCAGCAGCTTTGCTGGACAGGGGGGAGATACGCAGTATTTT. As protein: CASSFAGQGGDTQYF.

V usage is TRBV10-3 and J usage is TRBJ1-1; TRBD1 might be the D (5 bases). The CDR3 covers 14 residues. Germline values: CDR1 ENHRY, CDR2 SYGVKD. The V and J ends lost 6 bases and 0 bases respectively, with 11 bases between them. The CDR3 loop reads CAIRMTAMNTEAFF. CDR3 sequence (DNA): TGTGCCATCAGGATGACAGCCATGAACACTGAAGCTTTCTTT.

The J gene is TRBJ1-1, the V gene TRBV19; tentatively, D is TRBD1 (5 bases). V was shortened by 10 bases and J by 0 bases, with 18 bases between the two germline ends. Germline CDR1 reads LNHDA; CDR2 reads SQIVND (reference sequence). The CDR3 loop spans 15 amino acids. The CDR3 protein is CATRRYRTMNTEAFF. CDR3 nucleotide sequence: TGTGCCACTCGCCGTTATCGGACAATGAACACTGAAGCTTTCTTT.

This chain uses TRBV19 with TRBJ1-5; 7 bases are shared with TRBD1. Germline values: CDR1 LNHDA, CDR2 SQIVND (reference sequence). This CDR3 has 13 amino acids. The ends lost 7 bases at V and 7 bases at J; junction bases unmatched: 7. This CDR3 is CASILGGGQPQHF. DNA for the CDR3: TGTGCCAGTATACTAGGGGGCGGACAGCCCCAGCATTTT.

A word on this clone: The same CDR3 can be traced to other DNA sequences in this sample. The chain recombines TRBV5-1 with TRBJ1-3; D gene uncertain. The V end lost 0 bases, the J end lost 1 base, and 5 bases lay between the germline ends. Germline V gives CDR1 SGHRS, CDR2 YFSETQ. The length of the CDR3 is 14 residues. The CDR3 protein is CASSLGSSGNTIYF. CDR3 nucleotides: TGCGCCAGCAGCTTGGGTTCTTCTGGAAACACCATATATTTT.

The chain couples TRBV5-1 to TRBJ2-7; maybe TRBD1 (6 bases). The CDR3 consists of 13 residues. V lost 3 bases, J lost 3 bases, and 10 bases lay in between. Looked up from germline, CDR1 is SGHRS and CDR2 is YFSETQ. CDR3: CASSSTGFYEQYF. The CDR3 DNA sequence: TGCGCCAGCAGCTCCACAGGGTTCTACGAGCAGTACTTC. Full variable domain (rest looked up from reference TRBV5-1 and TRBJ2-7): KAGVTQTPRYLIKTRGQQVTLSCSPISGHRSVSWYQQTPGQGLQFLFEYFSETQRNKGNFPGRFSGRQFSNSRSEMNVSTLELGDSALYLCASSSTGFYEQYFGPGTRLTVT.

The chain has TRBV15 and TRBJ1-2; 9 bases map to TRBD1. The CDR3 spans 17 residues. V was clipped by 1 base and J by 6 bases; unmatched bases: 12. Looked up from germline, CDR1 is LNHNV and CDR2 is YYDKDF (reference sequence). The CDR3 reads CATSRGITRTGDNGYTF. CDR3 in DNA: TGTGCCACCAGCAGAGGAATAACGCGGACAGGGGATAATGGCTACACCTTC.